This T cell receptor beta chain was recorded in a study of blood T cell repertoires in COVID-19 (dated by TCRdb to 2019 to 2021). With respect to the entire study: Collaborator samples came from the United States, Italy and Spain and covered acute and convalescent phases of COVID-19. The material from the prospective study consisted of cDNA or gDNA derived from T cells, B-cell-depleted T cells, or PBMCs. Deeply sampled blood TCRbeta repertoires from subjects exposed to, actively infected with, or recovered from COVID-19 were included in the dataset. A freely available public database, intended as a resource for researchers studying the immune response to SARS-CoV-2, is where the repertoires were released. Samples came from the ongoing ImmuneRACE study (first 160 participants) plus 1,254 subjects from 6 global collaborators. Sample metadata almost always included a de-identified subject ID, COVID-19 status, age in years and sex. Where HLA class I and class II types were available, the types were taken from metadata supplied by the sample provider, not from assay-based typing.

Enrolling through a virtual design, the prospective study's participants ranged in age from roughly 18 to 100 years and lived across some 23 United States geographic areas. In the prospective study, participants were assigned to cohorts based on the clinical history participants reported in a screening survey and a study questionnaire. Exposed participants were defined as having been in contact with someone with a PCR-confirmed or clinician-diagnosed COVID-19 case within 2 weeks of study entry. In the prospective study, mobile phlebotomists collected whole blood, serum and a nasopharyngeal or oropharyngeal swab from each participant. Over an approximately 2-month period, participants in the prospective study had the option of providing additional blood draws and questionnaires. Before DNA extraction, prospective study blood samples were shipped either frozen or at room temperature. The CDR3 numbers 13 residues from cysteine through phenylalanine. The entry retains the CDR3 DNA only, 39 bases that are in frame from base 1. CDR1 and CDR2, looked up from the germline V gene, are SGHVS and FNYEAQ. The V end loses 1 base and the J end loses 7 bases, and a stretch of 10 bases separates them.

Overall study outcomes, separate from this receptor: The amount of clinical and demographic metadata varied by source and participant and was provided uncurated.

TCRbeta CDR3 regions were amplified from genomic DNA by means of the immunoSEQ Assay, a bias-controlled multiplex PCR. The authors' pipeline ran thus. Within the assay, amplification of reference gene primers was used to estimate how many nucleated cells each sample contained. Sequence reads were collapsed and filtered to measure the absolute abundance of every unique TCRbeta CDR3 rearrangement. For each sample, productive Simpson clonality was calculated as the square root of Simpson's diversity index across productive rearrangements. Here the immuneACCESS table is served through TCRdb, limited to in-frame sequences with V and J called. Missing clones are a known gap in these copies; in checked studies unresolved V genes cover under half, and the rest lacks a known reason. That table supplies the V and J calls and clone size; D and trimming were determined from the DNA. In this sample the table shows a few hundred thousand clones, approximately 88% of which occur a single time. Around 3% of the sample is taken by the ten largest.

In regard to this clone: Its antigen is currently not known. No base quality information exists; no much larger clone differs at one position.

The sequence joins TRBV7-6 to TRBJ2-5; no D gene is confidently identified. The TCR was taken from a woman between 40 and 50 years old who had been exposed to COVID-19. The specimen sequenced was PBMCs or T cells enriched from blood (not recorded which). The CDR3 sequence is CASSLGPPGTQYF. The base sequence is TGTGCCAGCAGCTTAGGGCCTCCGGGGACCCAGTACTTC.